This T cell receptor (beta chain) stems from a study of blood T cells in healthy people across ages. PCR was performed a second time for roughly 7 to 11 cycles using a sample-barcoded 5' primer and a J-beta primer mix. Researchers report that a template-switch adaptor with 12 random nucleotides tagged each cDNA molecule. All samples yielded 2.5 million or more CDR3-containing paired-end reads. MiXCR, run by TCRdb on the 5' RACE reads, gives a single entry per CDR3 protein. The data show about 650,000 distinct CDR3 sequences, about 32% seen once. The CDR3 consists of 15 residues. Germline values: CDR1 SGHTA, CDR2 FQGNSA. J lost 0 bases, V lost 1 base, and 2 bases had no gene match. This clonotype came up many times. Its target is unknown. Study observations and caveats: Measured against age, TCR beta diversity per million T cells decreased in a roughly linear manner.

Source material: blood. The V call is TRBV7-2, the J call TRBJ2-7; 8 bases are shared with TRBD2. The clonotype comes from a woman aged 80 or over in good health. This CDR3 is CASSLVAGSSYEQYF. Here the CDR3 DNA reads TGTGCCAGCAGCTTAGTAGCGGGGAGCTCCTACGAGCAGTACTTC.